This T cell receptor beta chain was found in a study of identical twins (dated by TCRdb to about 2016). In the study overall: To test whether fetal clonotypes persist, the study used deep sequencing on TCR alpha and beta repertoires from monozygotic twins, unrelated adults of various ages, and cord blood. To rule out contamination, the twin experiments were replicated at different times with different library preparation protocols.

Only healthy Caucasian donors were included. The twin cohort comprised three pairs of female monozygotic twins, all aged roughly 18 to 30 years. Positive isolation kits from Invitrogen were used to isolate the CD4+ and CD8+ T cell populations. Libraries were constructed by 5' RACE. TCRdb records Illumina HiSeq 2000 as the sequencer. Template switching added a universal primer binding site, and the final cDNA carried a unique molecular identifier that allowed TCR cDNA molecules to be counted accurately. Specific primers in the conserved constant-segment region were used to synthesize first-strand cDNA for TCR alpha and beta chains. Each cDNA library was double barcoded, with a SMART-Mk sample barcode plus Illumina barcodes, to control for contamination. Two successive PCR steps introduced TruSeq adapter sequences along with Illumina sample barcodes. TCR alpha and beta cDNA libraries were sequenced on the Illumina HiSeq platform with custom primers. The original methods were these. MiGEC was used to process raw reads and extract unique molecular identifiers, and MiXCR was used to find CDR3 positions. For each individual, recombination models were inferred using an EM algorithm with the repgenHMM and IGoR tools. Shared clonotypes were analyzed with the tcR package in R, and sharing was normalized by the product of cloneset sizes. Out-of-frame nonproductive sequences were analyzed to study raw recombination free of thymic and clonal selection effects. TCRdb reworked the public reads: Q25 trimming with fastp, MiXCR clone assembly, productive beta chains retained. CDR3 protein sequences are deduplicated, and each keeps its most common genes and DNA. The V and J calls come from TCRdb's annotation, not from the publication. For this sample there are about 490,000 distinct CDR3 sequences; roughly 15% appear just once. The top ten constitute 0.44% of the sample.

The full study reports these points: Compared with coincidental sharing between unrelated individuals, out-of-frame TCR alpha sequences shared between twins had an excess of sequences with low generation probability. In beta out-of-frame sequences, excess twin sharing was weaker, because having fewer shared sequences lowered the signal-to-noise ratio. Abundant cord blood beta clonotypes carried fewer insertions; young adult naive repertoires showed a weaker similar trend, while memory repertoires showed none. Conclusions relied on cross-sectional statistical analysis, since the same donors could not be followed over many years. In monozygotic twins, recombination models systematically underestimated out-of-frame TCR alpha sharing, but the models matched the sharing seen between unrelated individuals. Invariant T cells such as MAIT and iNKT could partly confound zero-insertion analyses, though diverse VJ usage argued against this for most clonotypes.

This clonotype was seen ten or more times. The antigen it binds to is not known. The sample holds no much larger clone one base away, and base qualities are not on file. The sample was also linked to a second study, of yellow fever vaccine responses in identical twins. Taken from the second paper: The T cell response to vaccination in identical twins was reported by the authors to appear partly convergent and partly personalized. The study precisely tracked vaccine-responding T cell clones in identical twins.

What was sequenced was CD4+ T cells sorted from blood. This clonotype originated in a woman younger than 30 in good health.

The CDR3 here reads CATSRDPSGTADTQYF. The DNA sequence is given as TGTGCCACCAGCAGAGATCCCAGCGGGACCGCAGATACGCAGTATTTT. This receptor chain uses TRBV15 and TRBJ2-3, and TRBD2 aligns with 7 junction nucleotides. For CDR1 and CDR2, the germline V gene (reference sequence) lists LNHNV and YYDKDF. The CDR3 covers 16 residues, taking in both the cysteine and the phenylalanine. Left in the record is the CDR3 DNA by itself, 48 bases read in frame from the first base. V and J are trimmed by 0 bases and 4 bases, and the gene matches miss 7 bases of the junction.